One and the same sample provided the 10 T cell receptor beta chains below, sequenced in a study of T cells in Graves' hyperthyroidism and ophthalmopathy. RNA transcripts gave rise to amplified TCR beta CDR3 regions. A set of HTBI primers served as the primers for a first-round RT-PCR of the TCR CDR3. TCRdb re-derived calls from the multiplex PCR reads in MiXCR, one entry per CDR3 protein. The data contain about 200,000 distinct CDR3 sequences, roughly 17% of them seen just once; the ten biggest clones take up 53%. Sequenced: blood. These receptors were taken from a woman aged 45-65 years with Graves' hyperthyroidism.

The table lists this clonotype with many counts. The chain recombines TRBV12-5 with TRBJ1-1; TRBD1 agrees at 8 bases. The CDR3 extends over 14 amino acids. Looked up from germline, CDR1 is LGHNT and CDR2 is FRNRAP. V lost 5 bases and J lost 4; bases outside the gene matches: 6. CDR3 protein: CASGLRTGTTEAFF. The CDR3 nucleotides are TGTGCTAGTGGTCTGCGGACAGGGACCACTGAAGCTTTCTTT. Full variable domain (rest looked up from reference TRBV12-5 and TRBJ1-1): DARVTQTPRHKVTEMGQEVTMRCQPILGHNTVFWYRQTMMQGLELLAYFRNRAPLDDSGMPKDRFSAEMPDATLATLKIQPSEPRDSAVYFCASGLRTGTTEAFFGQGTRLTVV.

The chain uses TRBV5-1 and TRBJ2-1, with 12 bases aligning to TRBD2. V trimming: 6 bases; J trimming: 2 bases; junction bases outside the gene matches: 15. Germline V gives CDR1 SGHRS, CDR2 YFSETQ. There are 19 residues in the CDR3. CDR3 residues: CASTRDGLAGGPPYNEQFF. The CDR3 DNA sequence: TGCGCCAGCACACGGGACGGGCTAGCGGGAGGGCCTCCCTACAATGAGCAGTTCTTC.

Many counts were recorded for this clonotype. The chain recombines TRBV11-2 with TRBJ2-5; TRBD2 matches at 8 bases. Trimming cost V 5 bases and J 4 bases; bases outside gene matches: 6. CDR3 length: 14 amino acids. Germline V CDR1 and CDR2: SGHAT, FQNNGV. This CDR3 reads CASSPFAGGETQYF. CDR3 DNA sequence: TGTGCCAGCAGCCCCTTTGCGGGAGGAGAGACCCAGTACTTC.

This clonotype was picked up many times. The chain couples TRBV20-1 to TRBJ2-5, with a possible D match to TRBD2 (5 bases). V was clipped by 6 bases and J by 4 bases, with 15 bases between them. Germline V CDR1 and CDR2: DFQATT, SNEGSKA (reference sequence). The CDR3 runs to 13 residues. This CDR3 is CSATITRSETQYF. The CDR3 nucleotides read TGCAGTGCAACGATCACTAGATCAGAGACCCAGTACTTC.

In its sample, this clonotype was seen many times. V is TRBV12-3 or TRBV12-4 and J is TRBJ1-5; D is unresolved. The CDR3 extends over 14 amino acids. V lost 2 bases and J 4 bases, leaving 9 bases between the germline ends. In nucleotides, the CDR3 is TGTGCCAGCAGTTTATCAAACCGTAATCAGCCCCAGCATTTT. Translation: CASSLSNRNQPQHF.

This clonotype was observed at least ten times. V and J are TRBV12-3 or TRBV12-4 and TRBJ2-5, with 10 positions matching TRBD2. V dropped 1 base and J dropped 5; count of bases not matched to a gene: 4. CDR3 length equals 15 residues. CDR3 in DNA: TGTGCCAGCAGTTTAGTGGGTAGCGGGAGGGAGACCCAGTACTTC. This sequence encodes CASSLVGSGRETQYF.

This clonotype was picked up many times. The chain carries TRBV28 and TRBJ2-1, with 7 bases lining up with TRBD1. Germline lookup yields CDR1 MDHEN and CDR2 SYDVKM. CDR3 length equals 17 residues. J lost 4 bases, V lost 5 bases, and 14 bases had no gene match. For the CDR3, the DNA is TGTGCCAGCAGTCTCGACAGGGACCCTTGGACTTACAATGAGCAGTTCTTC. This translates into CASSLDRDPWTYNEQFF. The full variable domain, its missing parts supplied by reference TRBV28 and TRBJ2-1, is DVKVTQSSRYLVKRTGEKVFLECVQDMDHENMFWYRQDPGLGLRLIYFSYDVKMKEKGDIPEGYSVSREKKERFSLILESASTNQTSMYLCASSLDRDPWTYNEQFFGPGTRLTVL.

This clonotype has at least ten counts. The chain combines TRBV11-2 with TRBJ2-7; D might be TRBD1 (5 bases). Between the trimmed V and J ends, which lost 4 bases and 3 bases, there was a span of 13 bases. The CDR3 loop spans 14 amino acids. CDR1 SGHAT and CDR2 FQNNGV come from the germline V gene. The CDR3: CASSSTVNGYEQYF. The CDR3 DNA reads TGTGCCAGCAGCTCGACAGTGAACGGCTACGAGCAGTACTTC.

This clonotype was seen ten or more times. CDR3 in DNA: TGTGCCAGCAGCCAAGTACAAAGGAGCACAGATACGCAGTATTTT. Amino acid sequence: CASSQVQRSTDTQYF. The chain uses TRBV14 and TRBJ2-3, with D uncertain. With 1 base removed from V and 0 bases from J, the gap between germline ends came to 8 bases. Germline values: CDR1 SGHDN, CDR2 FVKESK. CDR3 length equals 15 residues.

The rearrangement links TRBV12-3 or TRBV12-4 to TRBJ1-1, with D unclear. The CDR3 extends over 13 amino acids. The ends were cut back, 7 bases at V and 2 bases at J, with 11 bases in the middle. The CDR3: CASTRGANTEAFF. Here the CDR3 DNA reads TGTGCCAGCACTCGGGGAGCAAACACTGAAGCTTTCTTT.